Below, 7 T cell receptor beta chains from the same sample are listed, as sequenced in a study of response to subunit inactivated influenza vaccine. TCRdb redid the calling of the RT-PCR reads with MiXCR, one entry per CDR3 protein. Among fewer than 650,000 distinct CDR3 sequences listed, 10% to 15% were seen once. The sequences come from PBMCs from blood, collected 40 to 50 days after vaccination. The receptors shown here come from a middle-aged man who received an inactivated influenza vaccine.

This clonotype was counted many times. The rearrangement links TRBV12-3 or TRBV12-4 to TRBJ2-7; no definite D call. The CDR3 sequence is 13 residues long. Trimming removed 6 bases from V and 7 bases from J, with 16 bases in between. The CDR3 is CASSSPGLGEQYF. The CDR3 DNA reads as TGTGCCAGCAGCTCACCAGGTCTGGGGGAGCAGTACTTC.

This clonotype has a handful of counts. Written as DNA, the CDR3 is TGTGCCAGCAGTGAGGCTGGGAGGACCCAGTACTTC. Translating gives CASSEAGRTQYF. The rearrangement joins TRBV12-3 or TRBV12-4 to TRBJ2-5; TRBD2 is a possible D gene (5 bases). V was shortened by 5 bases and J by 7 bases, with 11 bases between the two germline ends. The length of the CDR3 is 12 residues.

This clonotype was counted a few times. The chain is built from TRBV11-2 and TRBJ2-1; 7 nucleotides align to TRBD2. CDR1 is SGHAT and CDR2 is FQNNGV in the germline V gene. V shed 6 bases, J shed 9 bases, and the junction held 2 bases outside the gene matches. CDR3 size: 11 residues. CDR3 coding DNA: TGTGCCAGCAGTTCGGGGGGTGAGCAGTTCTTC. Translated: CASSSGGEQFF.

In its sample, this clonotype was seen many times. The chain is built from TRBV7-2 and TRBJ2-1, with D possibly matching TRBD2 (6 bases). Germline V gene lookup returns CDR1 SGHTA and CDR2 FQGNSA. V was cut by 4 bases and J by 4 bases, with 14 bases left in between. This CDR3 contains 15 residues. CDR3 protein: CASSSSGGTYNEQFF. The CDR3 DNA reads as TGTGCCAGCAGCTCTTCAGGAGGGACGTACAATGAGCAGTTCTTC. The entire variable domain, with the rest obtained from reference TRBV7-2 and TRBJ2-1, is as follows: GAGVSQSPSNKVTEKGKDVELRCDPISGHTALYWYRQSLGQGLEFLIYFQGNSAPDKSGLPSDRFSAERTGGSVSTLTIQRTQQEDSAVYLCASSSSGGTYNEQFFGPGTRLTVL.

This clonotype occurred a few times. CDR3 bases: TGTGCCAGCAGCCCAACAGGGGGCCGGGAGCCCCAGCATTTT. This sequence encodes CASSPTGGREPQHF. The genes are TRBV7-2 and TRBJ1-5; 9 positions agree with TRBD1. With 5 bases clipped from V and 8 bases from J, the junction kept 7 bases outside the gene matches. The CDR3 has 14 amino acids. The V gene's germline CDR1 is SGHTA and CDR2 FQGNSA.

This chain connects TRBV18 to TRBJ2-2; D possibly corresponds to TRBD2 (6 bases). CDR1 is KGHSH and CDR2 is LQKENI in the germline V gene. The ends were cut back, 2 bases at V and 6 bases at J, with 13 bases in the middle. This CDR3 spans 15 amino acids. CDR3: CASSPSPSAAGELFF. The DNA for the CDR3 is TGTGCCAGCTCACCAAGTCCTAGCGCGGCCGGGGAGCTGTTTTTT.

This clonotype showed up just a few times. V usage is TRBV7-9 and J usage is TRBJ1-1; D might be TRBD1 (5 bases). V was clipped by 4 bases and J by 5 bases, with 11 bases between them. This CDR3 comprises 13 residues. The V gene's germline CDR1 is SEHNR and CDR2 FQNEAQ (reference sequence). CDR3 DNA sequence: TGTGCCAGCAGCTCCGGAGGGGTGACTGAAGCTTTCTTT. Its protein is CASSSGGVTEAFF.